One sample yielded the 20 T cell receptor beta chains listed below, sequenced in a study of blood T cell repertoires in COVID-19. Some clones are missing from TCRdb's copy, which holds only in-frame ones; the method was immunoSEQ multiplex PCR. Among roughly 410,000 clones listed, about nine tenths were seen once. Source material: peripheral blood. Source of these receptors: a woman aged 40 to 49 with COVID-19, enrolled during active disease.

The rearrangement joins TRBV9 to TRBJ2-3; D possibly corresponds to TRBD1 (5 bases). CDR1 SGDLS and CDR2 YYNGEE come from the germline V gene. CDR3 length equals 14 residues. V dropped 3 bases and J dropped 1 base, with 9 bases sitting between them. The CDR3 is CASSGGLGTDTQYF. Here the CDR3 DNA reads TGTGCCAGCAGCGGGGGCCTTGGCACAGATACGCAGTATTTT.

This chain connects TRBV29-1 to TRBJ2-3, with 10 nucleotides matching TRBD1. The V segment lost 7 bases and the J segment 3 bases; nucleotides outside the gene matches: 4. The V gene's germline CDR1 is SQVTM and CDR2 ANQGSEA. This CDR3 contains 13 residues. In DNA, the CDR3 is TGCAGCGCTAGGGGACAGGGGACAGATACGCAGTATTTT. Its protein is CSARGQGTDTQYF.

The table lists this clone with a few counts. The chain is built from TRBV11-1 and TRBJ1-3; perhaps TRBD1 as D (5 bases). This CDR3 spans 15 amino acids. V was trimmed by 9 bases and J by 0 bases, leaving 15 bases between them. CDR1 SGHAT and CDR2 FQDESV come from the germline V gene (reference sequence). For the CDR3, the DNA is TGTGCCAGTCGGGACTGGAAGAACTCTGGAAACACCATATATTTT. Its translation: CASRDWKNSGNTIYF.

This chain uses TRBV6-1 with TRBJ1-2; a weak D match, TRBD1 (5 bases). Germline CDR1 is MNHNS and CDR2 is SASEGT. The CDR3 sequence is 14 residues long. Trimming removed 1 base from V and 4 bases from J, with 10 bases in between. The CDR3 DNA sequence: TGTGCCAGCAGTGAAGGTGGCAGGGTCTATGGCTACACCTTC. This encodes CASSEGGRVYGYTF.

The V call is TRBV6-5, the J call TRBJ2-3; D ambiguous. CDR1 is MNHEY, CDR2 SVGAGI, per germline. The CDR3 consists of 13 residues. V lost 7 bases to trimming and J lost 4 bases, with 12 bases between them. In nucleotides, the CDR3 is TGTGCCAGCAACCCCCCGGGTGCAGATACGCAGTATTTT. It specifies CASNPPGADTQYF.

This clone showed up just once. A read error may produce the germline difference seen at one junction end. The chain couples TRBV7-7 to TRBJ2-7, with 8 bases matching TRBD2. The CDR3 runs to 14 residues. The V gene's germline CDR1 is SSHAT and CDR2 FNYEAQ (reference sequence). The CDR3 here is CASSEASGGYEQYF. The DNA of the CDR3 is TGTGCTAGCAGCGAGGCCAGCGGGGGCTACGAGCAGTACTTC.

This chain joins TRBV10-2 and TRBJ1-1, with D perhaps TRBD1 (5 bases). V was trimmed by 3 bases and J by 1 base, leaving 18 bases between them. This CDR3 is built from 17 residues. The germline gives CDR1 WSHSY, CDR2 SAAADI. The CDR3 DNA reads as TGCGCCAGCAGTGATTCAATGTTCGGGCAGGGGAACACTGAAGCTTTCTTT. Protein product: CASSDSMFGQGNTEAFF.

The CDR3 sequence is CATSDPGATNEKLFF. CDR3 sequence (DNA): TGTGCCACCAGCGACCCGGGGGCAACTAATGAAAAACTGTTTTTT. The V and J genes are TRBV24-1 and TRBJ1-4, with D perhaps matching TRBD1 (5 bases). Trimming stripped 7 bases from V and 0 bases from J, with 11 bases between. The CDR3 covers 15 residues. The V gene's germline CDR1 is KGHDR and CDR2 SFDVKD.

The V gene is TRBV7-2, the J gene TRBJ1-6; D is ambiguous. Trimming pared 3 bases from V and 5 bases from J, leaving 20 bases between. The CDR3 has 18 amino acids. CDR1 is SGHTA and CDR2 is FQGNSA in the germline V gene. The DNA of the CDR3 is TGTGCCAGCAGCTTCAAGGGTCGGGGAATTCTCAATAATTCACCCCTCCACTTT. Translated: CASSFKGRGILNNSPLHF.

The rearrangement uses TRBV13 and TRBJ2-1; TRBD1 matches at 8 bases. Looked up from germline, CDR1 is PRHDT and CDR2 is FYEKMQ (reference sequence). CDR3 length equals 12 residues. The junction had 5 bases not matched to a gene; V was cut back by 4 bases and J by 12 bases. The DNA of the CDR3 is TGTGCCAGCAGCTCAGGGGGCGCAGGGCAGTTCTTC. The encoded protein is CASSSGGAGQFF.

The gene calls are TRBV15 and TRBJ2-3; D is uncertain. This CDR3 contains 16 residues. From germline, CDR1 is LNHNV and CDR2 YYDKDF (reference sequence). Trimming removed 5 bases at V and 0 bases at J, with 15 bases between. Written as DNA, the CDR3 is TGTGCCACCAGCTCCCGACTGGATGCTAGCACAGATACGCAGTATTTT. Amino acid sequence: CATSSRLDASTDTQYF. Supplemented by reference TRBV15 and TRBJ2-3, the full variable domain reads DAMVIQNPRYQVTQFGKPVTLSCSQTLNHNVMYWYQQKSSQAPKLLFHYYDKDFNNEADTPDNFQSRRPNTSFCFLDIRSPGLGDTAMYLCATSSRLDASTDTQYFGPGTRLTVL.

The rearrangement uses TRBV28 and TRBJ1-2; 8 nucleotides match TRBD1. The germline V gene has CDR1 MDHEN and CDR2 SYDVKM. The CDR3 sequence is 16 residues long. Unmatched junction bases numbered 8, after V lost 3 bases and J lost 2 bases. CDR3 loop: CASSFGQGWRNYGYTF. CDR3 in DNA: TGTGCCAGCAGTTTCGGACAGGGTTGGAGAAACTATGGCTACACCTTC.

The V gene is TRBV6-5, the J gene TRBJ1-1, with a possible D match to TRBD1 (6 bases). This CDR3 is built from 14 residues. CDR1 MNHEY and CDR2 SVGAGI come from the germline V gene. V was pared by 7 bases and J by 1 base, with 13 bases between. The CDR3 reads CASKLGHQNTEAFF. For the CDR3, the DNA is TGTGCCAGCAAGCTGGGACACCAGAACACTGAAGCTTTCTTT.

The chain employs TRBV9 and TRBJ1-2; the match to TRBD1 covers 9 bases. After removal of 5 bases from V and 7 bases from J, the junction contained 15 bases not matched to a gene. CDR1 is SGDLS and CDR2 is YYNGEE in the germline V gene. CDR3 length: 16 amino acids. CDR3 region: CASREISGWGQGGYTF. CDR3 DNA sequence: TGTGCCAGCAGGGAAATTTCAGGGTGGGGACAGGGTGGCTACACCTTC.

The chain is built from TRBV6-5 and TRBJ1-2; no clear D. The CDR3 spans 15 residues. The germline V and J ends were trimmed by 7 bases and 6 bases, with 21 bases remaining between them. Germline V CDR1 and CDR2: MNHEY, SVGAGI. The CDR3 region is CASILSPGKMDGYTF. The CDR3 coding sequence is TGTGCCAGCATCCTCTCGCCCGGGAAGATGGATGGCTACACCTTC.

This sequence joins TRBV5-4 and TRBJ2-1, with TRBD1 matching 8 bases. Germline V lookup: CDR1 SGHNT, CDR2 YYREEE (reference sequence). The J segment lost 1 base and the V segment lost 5 bases, leaving 8 bases of the junction unmatched. The CDR3 extends over 16 amino acids. The CDR3 sequence: CASRPDRGLSYNEQFF. DNA for the CDR3: TGTGCCAGCAGGCCAGACAGGGGATTGTCCTACAATGAGCAGTTCTTC.

The chain links TRBV5-1 to TRBJ1-5; unclear D gene. V lost 0 bases, J lost 7 bases, and 11 bases lay in between. The CDR3 is 14 amino acids. Germline V gene data show CDR1 as SGHRS and CDR2 as YFSETQ. CDR3 sequence reads: CASSLGSGGQPQHF. Here the CDR3 DNA reads TGCGCCAGCAGCTTGGGTAGCGGAGGCCAGCCCCAGCATTTT.

The rearrangement joins TRBV18 to TRBJ2-7, with D possibly matching TRBD1 (5 bases). CDR3 length: 12 amino acids. Germline-derived CDR1 and CDR2 are KGHSH and LQKENI. Deletions cut 5 bases from V and 4 bases from J, with 9 bases between. CDR3 sequence reads: CASSIGAYEQYF. The CDR3, as DNA: TGTGCCAGCTCAATTGGGGCTTACGAGCAGTACTTC.

The chain joins TRBV7-2 to TRBJ1-1; maybe TRBD1 (6 bases). V lost 11 bases, J lost 0 bases, and 19 bases lay in between. CDR3 length equals 15 residues. Per germline, CDR1 SGHTA and CDR2 FQGNSA. In DNA, the CDR3 is TGTGCCGGCTCGGGGGGGGGCCCGATGAACACTGAAGCTTTCTTT. Protein product: CAGSGGGPMNTEAFF.

The chain employs TRBV19 and TRBJ1-5; D is possibly TRBD1 (6 bases). The CDR3 sequence is 17 residues long. The V and J ends lost 4 bases and 5 bases respectively, with 21 bases between them. CDR1 and CDR2 from the germline V gene are LNHDA and SQIVND (reference sequence). CDR3 nucleotide sequence: TGTGCCAGTAGTAAGTCAGGTCAGGGAAAGGGGGATCAGCCCCAGCATTTT. Protein: CASSKSGQGKGDQPQHF.